Listed below are T cell receptor beta chains from one sample, sequenced in a study of T cell changes during pregnancy in multiple sclerosis. Using immunoSEQ multiplex PCR, the repertoire was profiled, and TCRdb retains in-frame clones only, with some absent. Among 50,000 or so clones, around 93% were seen once, and the ten largest hold 0.5% to 0.6%. Sample: CD4+ T cells from peripheral blood mononuclear cells, taken after pregnancy. The receptor source for this set is a female donor with multiple sclerosis, enrolled in a pregnancy study. The CDR3 runs from the conserved cysteine through the conserved F or W. The order of the fields is J gene, V gene, D gene, CDR3 length, CDR3 protein, CDR3 DNA. D genes are given only for firm matches.

j_call: TRBJ1-2
v_call: TRBV15
d_call: .
cdr3_length: 13
cdr3_aa: CATSNDRDYGYTF
cdr3_nt: TGTGCCACCAGCAACGACCGGGATTATGGCTACACCTTC

j_call: TRBJ2-3
v_call: TRBV11-3
d_call: TRBD2
cdr3_length: 14
cdr3_aa: CASTGAGGPDTQYF
cdr3_nt: TGTGCCAGCACTGGAGCGGGAGGGCCAGATACGCAGTATTTT

j_call: TRBJ2-2
v_call: TRBV7-3
d_call: TRBD2
cdr3_length: 17
cdr3_aa: CASSPTLAGGITGELFF
cdr3_nt: TGTGCCAGCAGCCCAACACTAGCGGGAGGAATCACCGGGGAGCTGTTTTTT

j_call: TRBJ1-2
v_call: TRBV28
d_call: .
cdr3_length: 20
cdr3_aa: CASSSVQSHVRRGRGYGYTF
cdr3_nt: TGTGCCAGCAGTTCGGTACAGAGCCACGTCCGGCGCGGGCGCGGCTATGGCTACACCTTC

j_call: TRBJ2-5
v_call: TRBV19
d_call: TRBD1
cdr3_length: 14
cdr3_aa: CASSRTGLVETQYF
cdr3_nt: TGTGCCAGTAGCCGGACAGGGCTGGTAGAGACCCAGTACTTC

j_call: TRBJ1-2
v_call: TRBV2
d_call: TRBD1
cdr3_length: 15
cdr3_aa: CASSGGQGAWYGYTF
cdr3_nt: TGTGCCAGCAGTGGGGGACAGGGGGCATGGTATGGCTACACCTTC

j_call: TRBJ2-2
v_call: TRBV2
d_call: .
cdr3_length: 14
cdr3_aa: CASSDLRNTGELFF
cdr3_nt: TGTGCCAGCAGTGATCTGCGGAACACCGGGGAGCTGTTTTTT

j_call: TRBJ2-3
v_call: TRBV11-2
d_call: TRBD1
cdr3_length: 15
cdr3_aa: CASSLVRTGINTQYF
cdr3_nt: TGTGCCAGCAGCTTAGTCCGGACAGGAATCAATACGCAGTATTTT

j_call: TRBJ2-2
v_call: TRBV5-1
d_call: .
cdr3_length: 15
cdr3_aa: CASSLGPNSPGELFF
cdr3_nt: TGCGCCAGCAGCTTGGGTCCAAACTCCCCCGGGGAGCTGTTTTTT

j_call: TRBJ2-7
v_call: TRBV6-5
d_call: .
cdr3_length: 14
cdr3_aa: CASKDGLSSYEQYF
cdr3_nt: TGTGCCAGCAAAGACGGACTTAGCTCCTACGAGCAGTACTTC

j_call: TRBJ2-5
v_call: TRBV7-2
d_call: .
cdr3_length: 13
cdr3_aa: CASSFNRAETQYF
cdr3_nt: TGTGCCAGCAGCTTCAACAGGGCGGAGACCCAGTACTTC

j_call: TRBJ1-2
v_call: TRBV11-2
d_call: TRBD1
cdr3_length: 12
cdr3_aa: CASSPGQGINTF
cdr3_nt: TGTGCCAGCAGTCCGGGACAGGGGATTAACACCTTC

j_call: TRBJ2-3
v_call: TRBV7-2
d_call: TRBD2
cdr3_length: 16
cdr3_aa: CASSPGTRRVADTQYF
cdr3_nt: TGTGCCAGCAGTCCCGGGACTAGAAGGGTAGCAGATACGCAGTATTTT

j_call: TRBJ1-1
v_call: TRBV6-1
d_call: TRBD1
cdr3_length: 15
cdr3_aa: CASTRDRALRAEAFF
cdr3_nt: TGTGCCAGCACCCGGGACAGGGCTTTACGAGCTGAAGCTTTCTTT